A selection of T cell receptor beta chains follows, all from one sample in a study of CD8 T cells in ankylosing spondylitis. TCRdb processed the 5' RACE reads anew with MiXCR; each CDR3 protein has one entry. The data contain a few hundred thousand distinct CDR3 sequences, around 20% of them seen just once; the ten biggest clones take up roughly 3.4%. Sequencing was done on a sample of blood, either unsorted or a sorted T cell fraction (not recorded which). The receptor set was obtained from a female donor with ankylosing spondylitis or in good health (not recorded which). CDR3s include the opening cysteine and the closing phenylalanine or tryptophan. A D gene is named only where the DNA matches it firmly. Where a row states a size, it is once, few, many or the class of an expanded clone; other rows omit it.

D gene: TRBD2; clone size: many; J gene: TRBJ2-3; V gene: TRBV24-1; CDR3 protein: CATGLAGGGNTQYF; CDR3 DNA: TGTGCCACCGGACTAGCGGGAGGAGGAAATACGCAGTATTTT
D gene: .; clone size: .; J gene: TRBJ2-7; V gene: TRBV10-3; CDR3 protein: CAISGGAGQLYEQYF; CDR3 DNA: TGTGCCATCAGTGGGGGGGCAGGCCAACTCTACGAGCAGTACTTC
D gene: TRBD2; clone size: .; J gene: TRBJ2-2; V gene: TRBV20-1; CDR3 protein: CCAPRLAGLTGELFF; CDR3 DNA: TGCTGTGCCCCACGACTAGCGGGTCTCACCGGGGAGCTGTTTTTT
D gene: .; clone size: .; J gene: TRBJ2-7; V gene: TRBV28; CDR3 protein: CASSFQLGLLSYEQYF; CDR3 DNA: TGTGCCAGCAGTTTCCAACTCGGACTCTTATCCTACGAGCAGTACTTC
D gene: TRBD1; clone size: few; J gene: TRBJ2-5; V gene: TRBV28; CDR3 protein: CASAFYGYRGMETQYF; CDR3 DNA: TGTGCCAGCGCCTTTTACGGTTACAGGGGAATGGAGACCCAGTACTTC
D gene: .; clone size: .; J gene: TRBJ2-1; V gene: TRBV7-3; CDR3 protein: CASSLMGVHNEQFF; CDR3 DNA: TGTGCCAGCAGCTTAATGGGAGTGCACAATGAGCAGTTCTTC
D gene: TRBD2; clone size: .; J gene: TRBJ2-3; V gene: TRBV7-2; CDR3 protein: CASSHWREGTDTQYF; CDR3 DNA: TGTGCCAGCAGCCATTGGCGGGAGGGCACAGATACGCAGTATTTT
D gene: .; clone size: .; J gene: TRBJ1-6; V gene: TRBV19; CDR3 protein: CASSPRQAGTPLHF; CDR3 DNA: TGTGCCAGTAGTCCTCGACAGGCAGGAACACCCCTCCACTTT
D gene: TRBD2; clone size: few; J gene: TRBJ2-2; V gene: TRBV7-2; CDR3 protein: CASSLWLAVNTGELFF; CDR3 DNA: TGTGCCAGCAGCTTATGGCTAGCGGTGAACACCGGGGAGCTGTTTTTT
D gene: .; clone size: .; J gene: TRBJ2-4; V gene: TRBV5-5; CDR3 protein: CASSHTSEFSAKNIQYF; CDR3 DNA: TGTGCCAGCAGCCACACCTCCGAGTTCAGCGCCAAAAACATTCAGTACTTC
D gene: TRBD1; clone size: few; J gene: TRBJ1-1; V gene: TRBV29-1; CDR3 protein: CSVKQGLNTEAFF; CDR3 DNA: TGCAGCGTTAAACAGGGGTTGAACACTGAAGCTTTCTTT
D gene: TRBD1; clone size: .; J gene: TRBJ2-6; V gene: TRBV12-3/TRBV12-4; CDR3 protein: CASRGTAGANVLTF; CDR3 DNA: TGTGCCAGCAGAGGGACAGCTGGGGCCAACGTCCTGACTTTC
D gene: .; clone size: many; J gene: TRBJ2-1; V gene: TRBV29-1; CDR3 protein: CSVVGFNEQFF; CDR3 DNA: TGCAGCGTTGTTGGGTTCAATGAGCAGTTCTTC
D gene: .; clone size: .; J gene: TRBJ2-1; V gene: TRBV3-1; CDR3 protein: CASSPPVGRGSWNEQFF; CDR3 DNA: TGTGCCAGCAGCCCTCCCGTTGGCCGGGGGAGTTGGAATGAGCAGTTCTTC
D gene: TRBD2; clone size: few; J gene: TRBJ2-1; V gene: TRBV20-1; CDR3 protein: CSARKSGRRYNEQFF; CDR3 DNA: TGCAGTGCTAGAAAAAGCGGGAGACGGTACAATGAGCAGTTCTTC
D gene: .; clone size: many; J gene: TRBJ1-1; V gene: TRBV7-2; CDR3 protein: CASSLGGAEAFF; CDR3 DNA: TGTGCCAGCAGCTTAGGGGGGGCTGAAGCTTTCTTT
D gene: TRBD2; clone size: .; J gene: TRBJ2-1; V gene: TRBV6-2/TRBV6-3; CDR3 protein: CASSWVAGVGNEQFF; CDR3 DNA: TGTGCCAGCAGTTGGGTAGCGGGAGTAGGGAATGAGCAGTTCTTC
D gene: .; clone size: .; J gene: TRBJ1-5; V gene: TRBV10-2; CDR3 protein: CASSEIDRNQPQHF; CDR3 DNA: TGCGCCAGCAGTGAGATCGACAGGAATCAGCCCCAGCATTTT
D gene: TRBD1; clone size: .; J gene: TRBJ2-7; V gene: TRBV20-1; CDR3 protein: CSARDSRTYEQYF; CDR3 DNA: TGCAGTGCAAGGGACAGCCGTACCTACGAGCAGTACTTC
D gene: .; clone size: .; J gene: TRBJ1-1; V gene: TRBV27; CDR3 protein: CASSSPTSEAFF; CDR3 DNA: TGTGCCAGCAGTTCCCCGACATCTGAAGCTTTCTTT
D gene: .; clone size: .; J gene: TRBJ2-3; V gene: TRBV20-1; CDR3 protein: CSARRPPDTQYF; CDR3 DNA: TGCAGTGCTCGCCGGCCGCCAGATACGCAGTATTTT
D gene: .; clone size: .; J gene: TRBJ2-3; V gene: TRBV5-4; CDR3 protein: CASTVGQGDVGTQYF; CDR3 DNA: TGTGCCAGCACCGTTGGGCAGGGAGATGTGGGTACGCAGTATTTT
D gene: .; clone size: few; J gene: TRBJ1-1; V gene: TRBV24-1; CDR3 protein: CATSRGTEAFF; CDR3 DNA: TGTGCCACCAGCAGAGGGACTGAAGCTTTCTTT
D gene: .; clone size: .; J gene: TRBJ2-5; V gene: TRBV7-2; CDR3 protein: CASSTQTRGETQYF; CDR3 DNA: TGTGCCAGCAGCACCCAAACTAGGGGAGAGACCCAGTACTTC
D gene: .; clone size: .; J gene: TRBJ2-5; V gene: TRBV7-8; CDR3 protein: CASSPGSARETQYF; CDR3 DNA: TGTGCCAGCAGCCCCGGCAGCGCTCGGGAGACCCAGTACTTC
D gene: TRBD2; clone size: .; J gene: TRBJ2-1; V gene: TRBV7-9; CDR3 protein: CASSPPGLAATNNEQFF; CDR3 DNA: TGTGCCAGCAGCCCCCCGGGACTAGCGGCAACCAACAATGAGCAGTTCTTC
D gene: TRBD2; clone size: .; J gene: TRBJ2-5; V gene: TRBV6-1; CDR3 protein: CASSPQRLAEETQYF; CDR3 DNA: TGTGCCAGCAGTCCGCAGCGACTAGCGGAAGAGACCCAGTACTTC
D gene: .; clone size: .; J gene: TRBJ1-1; V gene: TRBV20-1; CDR3 protein: CSGQWGPLNTEAFF; CDR3 DNA: TGCAGTGGTCAATGGGGACCTTTGAACACTGAAGCTTTCTTT
D gene: .; clone size: .; J gene: TRBJ2-6; V gene: TRBV5-1; CDR3 protein: CASSSDSFGANVLTF; CDR3 DNA: TGCGCCAGCAGCTCTGACAGTTTTGGGGCCAACGTCCTGACTTTC
D gene: TRBD2; clone size: many; J gene: TRBJ2-1; V gene: TRBV7-2; CDR3 protein: CASSRGREGRGEQFF; CDR3 DNA: TGTGCCAGCAGCCGAGGGCGGGAGGGCCGCGGTGAGCAGTTCTTC
D gene: TRBD1; clone size: .; J gene: TRBJ2-7; V gene: TRBV6-1; CDR3 protein: CASEGASPEQYF; CDR3 DNA: TGTGCCAGCGAGGGGGCCTCCCCCGAGCAGTACTTC
D gene: TRBD2; clone size: .; J gene: TRBJ2-3; V gene: TRBV6-2/TRBV6-3; CDR3 protein: CASSHWGEGLDTQYF; CDR3 DNA: TGTGCCAGCAGTCACTGGGGGGAGGGCCTGGATACGCAGTATTTT
D gene: TRBD2; clone size: few; J gene: TRBJ2-2; V gene: TRBV12-3/TRBV12-4; CDR3 protein: CASTRALAGDGELFF; CDR3 DNA: TGTGCCAGCACCCGAGCACTAGCGGGAGACGGGGAGCTGTTTTTT
D gene: .; clone size: few; J gene: TRBJ1-5; V gene: TRBV6-5; CDR3 protein: CASSYLLEGNQPQHF; CDR3 DNA: TGTGCCAGCAGTTACCTTTTAGAGGGAAATCAGCCCCAGCATTTT
D gene: .; clone size: few; J gene: TRBJ2-4; V gene: TRBV27; CDR3 protein: CASSSPLHGIQYF; CDR3 DNA: TGTGCCAGCAGTTCCCCGCTGCACGGCATTCAGTACTTC
D gene: .; clone size: .; J gene: TRBJ2-7; V gene: TRBV5-6; CDR3 protein: CASGPGGLCQYF; CDR3 DNA: TGTGCCAGCGGCCCCGGAGGCCTCTGCCAGTACTTC
D gene: .; clone size: .; J gene: TRBJ2-7; V gene: TRBV20-1; CDR3 protein: CSARPDLAEVEQYF; CDR3 DNA: TGCAGTGCTAGACCGGACTTGGCGGAGGTAGAGCAGTACTTC
D gene: .; clone size: many; J gene: TRBJ2-1; V gene: TRBV20-1; CDR3 protein: CSASQSYNEQFF; CDR3 DNA: TGCAGTGCCTCCCAATCGTACAATGAGCAGTTCTTC
D gene: .; clone size: .; J gene: TRBJ1-2; V gene: TRBV28; CDR3 protein: CASSLEETLGLGYTF; CDR3 DNA: TGTGCCAGCAGTTTAGAGGAGACTCTAGGTCTAGGCTACACCTTC
D gene: .; clone size: few; J gene: TRBJ1-2; V gene: TRBV20-1; CDR3 protein: CSAQTAAGYGYTF; CDR3 DNA: TGCAGTGCTCAGACAGCGGCGGGGTATGGCTACACCTTC
D gene: .; clone size: .; J gene: TRBJ1-2; V gene: TRBV7-6; CDR3 protein: CASSLAGVEGYTF; CDR3 DNA: TGTGCCAGCAGCTTAGCCGGGGTGGAAGGCTACACCTTC
D gene: .; clone size: few; J gene: TRBJ2-1; V gene: TRBV12-3/TRBV12-4; CDR3 protein: CASSLAPPVGEQFF; CDR3 DNA: TGTGCCAGCAGTTTAGCGCCTCCGGTCGGTGAGCAGTTCTTC
D gene: TRBD1; clone size: .; J gene: TRBJ2-1; V gene: TRBV7-2; CDR3 protein: CASRRDRDPEFF; CDR3 DNA: TGTGCCAGCAGACGAGACAGGGATCCGGAGTTCTTC
D gene: .; clone size: few; J gene: TRBJ2-1; V gene: TRBV20-1; CDR3 protein: CSARDPLAPSGHEQFF; CDR3 DNA: TGCAGTGCTAGAGATCCCCTAGCGCCGAGCGGACACGAGCAGTTCTTC
D gene: .; clone size: few; J gene: TRBJ2-1; V gene: TRBV20-1; CDR3 protein: CSASTVNEQFF; CDR3 DNA: TGCAGTGCTTCTACGGTGAATGAGCAGTTCTTC
D gene: TRBD2; clone size: .; J gene: TRBJ2-1; V gene: TRBV7-8; CDR3 protein: CASSLGTSGSHEQLF; CDR3 DNA: TGTGCCAGCAGCCTGGGGACTAGCGGGAGCCATGAGCAGCTCTTC
D gene: .; clone size: .; J gene: TRBJ2-7; V gene: TRBV7-2; CDR3 protein: CASSLVEGLNYEQYF; CDR3 DNA: TGTGCCAGCAGCTTAGTGGAGGGTCTAAACTACGAGCAGTACTTC
D gene: .; clone size: .; J gene: TRBJ2-1; V gene: TRBV12-3/TRBV12-4; CDR3 protein: CASSLLRGLHNEQFF; CDR3 DNA: TGTGCCAGCAGTTTACTACGGGGGCTCCACAATGAGCAGTTCTTC